This T cell receptor (beta chain) was identified during a study of CD8+ T cells in alopecia areata. About this clone: Its antigen is currently unknown.

Germline CDR1 reads MNHEY; CDR2 reads SMNVEV (reference sequence). V was clipped by 5 bases and J by 1 base, with 12 bases between them. This CDR3 is built from 14 residues. cDNA reverse transcribed from extracted RNA served as the sequencing template. Method: immunoSEQ multiplex PCR; TCRdb's copy keeps in-frame clones and lacks some. Counted here are about 180,000 clones, around 64% occurring once; the ten biggest clones make up more than 9.5%. Study-wide results and caveats: Lesional scalp displayed greater clonality than normal scalp, most notably in alopecia totalis/universalis.

Sequenced here: CD8+ T cells sorted from blood, sampled at week 0. This receptor was taken from a human donor with alopecia areata. This chain connects TRBV27 to TRBJ2-7; D is perhaps TRBD1 or TRBD2 (5 bases each). The CDR3 spells CASSTTGASYEQYF. The CDR3 DNA follows: TGTGCCAGCAGTACCACCGGGGCGTCCTACGAGCAGTACTTC.